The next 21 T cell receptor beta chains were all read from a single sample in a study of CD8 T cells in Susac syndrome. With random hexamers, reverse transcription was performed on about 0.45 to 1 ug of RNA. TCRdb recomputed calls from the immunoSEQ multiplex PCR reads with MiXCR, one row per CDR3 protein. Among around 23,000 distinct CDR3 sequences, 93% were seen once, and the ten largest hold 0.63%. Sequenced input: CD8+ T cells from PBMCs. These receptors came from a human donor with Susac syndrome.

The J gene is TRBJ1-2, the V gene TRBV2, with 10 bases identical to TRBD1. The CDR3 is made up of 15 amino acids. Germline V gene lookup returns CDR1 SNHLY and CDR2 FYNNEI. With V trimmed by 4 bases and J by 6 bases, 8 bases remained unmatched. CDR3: CASSGFVGTGDGYTF. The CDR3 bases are TGTGCCAGCAGTGGCTTTGTGGGGACAGGGGATGGCTACACCTTC.

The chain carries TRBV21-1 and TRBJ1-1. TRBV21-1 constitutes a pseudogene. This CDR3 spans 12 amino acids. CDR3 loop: CASSKGPGKAFF. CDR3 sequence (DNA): TGTGCCAGCAGCAAAGGGCCCGGTAAAGCTTTCTTT.

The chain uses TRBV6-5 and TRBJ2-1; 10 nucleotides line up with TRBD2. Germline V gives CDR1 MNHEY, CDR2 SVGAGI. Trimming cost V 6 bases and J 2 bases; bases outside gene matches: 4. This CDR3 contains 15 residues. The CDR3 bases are TGTGCCAGCAGCCGAAGCGGGGGGGCCTACAATGAGCAGTTCTTC. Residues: CASSRSGGAYNEQFF.

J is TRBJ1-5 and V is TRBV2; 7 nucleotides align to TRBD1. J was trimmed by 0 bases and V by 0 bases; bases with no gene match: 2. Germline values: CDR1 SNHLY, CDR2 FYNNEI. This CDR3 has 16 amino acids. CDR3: CASSEATGLSNQPQHF. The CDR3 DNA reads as TGTGCCAGCAGTGAAGCGACAGGGCTTAGCAATCAGCCCCAGCATTTT.

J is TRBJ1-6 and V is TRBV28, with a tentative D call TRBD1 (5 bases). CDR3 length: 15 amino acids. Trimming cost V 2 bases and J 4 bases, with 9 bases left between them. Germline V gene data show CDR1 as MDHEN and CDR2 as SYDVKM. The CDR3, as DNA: TGTGCCAGCAGTTTAAGGGGCGGATATAATTCACCCCTCCACTTT. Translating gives CASSLRGGYNSPLHF.

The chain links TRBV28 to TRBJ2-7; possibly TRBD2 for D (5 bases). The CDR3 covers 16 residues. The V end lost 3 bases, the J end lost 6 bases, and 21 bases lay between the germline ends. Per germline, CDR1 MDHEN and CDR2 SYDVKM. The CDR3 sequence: CASSFPRGLAPLEQYF. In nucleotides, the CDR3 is TGTGCCAGCAGTTTCCCCCGCGGGCTAGCCCCCCTCGAGCAGTACTTC.

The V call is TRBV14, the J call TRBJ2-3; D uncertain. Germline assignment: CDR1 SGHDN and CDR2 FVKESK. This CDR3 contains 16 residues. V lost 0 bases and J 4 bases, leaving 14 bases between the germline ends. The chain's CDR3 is CASSQDLGTTSDTQYF. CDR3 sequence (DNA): TGTGCCAGCAGCCAAGATCTTGGTACGACTTCAGATACGCAGTATTTT. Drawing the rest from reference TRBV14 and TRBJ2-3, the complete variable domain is EAGVTQFPSHSVIEKGQTVTLRCDPISGHDNLYWYRRVMGKEIKFLLHFVKESKQDESGMPNNRFLAERTGGTYSTLKVQPAELEDSGVYFCASSQDLGTTSDTQYFGPGTRLTVL.

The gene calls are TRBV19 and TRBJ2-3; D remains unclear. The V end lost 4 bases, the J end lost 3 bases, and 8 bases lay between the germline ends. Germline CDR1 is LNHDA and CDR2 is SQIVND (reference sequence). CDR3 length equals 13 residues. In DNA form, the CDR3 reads TGTGCCAGTAGTACCATAATGACAGATACGCAGTATTTT. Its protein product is CASSTIMTDTQYF.

The CDR3 reads CASRTAYEQYF. Here the CDR3 DNA reads TGTGCCAGCCGGACAGCCTACGAGCAGTACTTC. The chain has TRBV28 and TRBJ2-7; perhaps TRBD1 as D (6 bases). The germline V and J ends were trimmed by 8 bases and 2 bases, with 7 bases remaining between them. This CDR3 spans 11 amino acids. Germline assignment: CDR1 MDHEN and CDR2 SYDVKM.

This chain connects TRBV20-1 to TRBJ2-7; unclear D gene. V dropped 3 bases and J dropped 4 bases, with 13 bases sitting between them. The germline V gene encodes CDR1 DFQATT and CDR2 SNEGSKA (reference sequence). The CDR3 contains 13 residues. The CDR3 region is CSARETDPYEQYF. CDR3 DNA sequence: TGCAGTGCTAGGGAAACTGATCCGTACGAGCAGTACTTC.

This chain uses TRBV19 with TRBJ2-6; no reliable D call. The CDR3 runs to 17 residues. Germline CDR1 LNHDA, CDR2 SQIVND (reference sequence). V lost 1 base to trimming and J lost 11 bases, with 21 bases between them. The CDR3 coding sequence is TGTGCCAGTAGTATAGGGAAAGGAAACAGCCCGCTTGACGTCCTGACTTTC. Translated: CASSIGKGNSPLDVLTF.

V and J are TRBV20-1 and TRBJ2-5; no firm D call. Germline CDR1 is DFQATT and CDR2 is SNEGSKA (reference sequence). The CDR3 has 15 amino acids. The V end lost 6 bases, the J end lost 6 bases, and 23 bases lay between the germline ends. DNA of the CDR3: TGCAGTGCCCAGCTTACAGTGCCGCCTTGGAAGACCCAGTACTTC. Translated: CSAQLTVPPWKTQYF.

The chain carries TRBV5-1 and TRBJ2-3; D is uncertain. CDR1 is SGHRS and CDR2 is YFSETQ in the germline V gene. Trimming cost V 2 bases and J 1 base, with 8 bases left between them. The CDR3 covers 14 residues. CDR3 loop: CASSLDSRTDTQYF. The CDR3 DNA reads TGCGCCAGCAGCTTAGATTCCCGCACAGATACGCAGTATTTT.

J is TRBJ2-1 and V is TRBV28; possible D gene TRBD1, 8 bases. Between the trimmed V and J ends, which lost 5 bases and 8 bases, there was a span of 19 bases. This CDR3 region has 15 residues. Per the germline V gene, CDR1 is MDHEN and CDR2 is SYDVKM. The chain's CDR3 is CASSPETTGGDEQFF. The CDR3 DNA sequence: TGTGCCAGCAGTCCAGAAACTACAGGGGGGGATGAGCAGTTCTTC.

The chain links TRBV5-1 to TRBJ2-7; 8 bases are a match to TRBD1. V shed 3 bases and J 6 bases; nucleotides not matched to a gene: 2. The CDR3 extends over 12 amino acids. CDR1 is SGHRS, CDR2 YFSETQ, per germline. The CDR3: CASSWTGSEQYF. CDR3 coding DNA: TGCGCCAGCAGCTGGACAGGGTCCGAGCAGTACTTC.

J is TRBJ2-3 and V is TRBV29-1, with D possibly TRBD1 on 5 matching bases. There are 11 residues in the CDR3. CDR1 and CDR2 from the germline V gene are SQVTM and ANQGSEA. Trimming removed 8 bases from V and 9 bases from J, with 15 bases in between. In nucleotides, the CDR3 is TGCAGCTTAGGGGCGGAGAGGACGCAGTATTTT. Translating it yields CSLGAERTQYF.

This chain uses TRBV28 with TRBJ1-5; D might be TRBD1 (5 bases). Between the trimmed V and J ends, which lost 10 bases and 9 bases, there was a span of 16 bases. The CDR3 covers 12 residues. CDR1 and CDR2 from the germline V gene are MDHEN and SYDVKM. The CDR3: CAMGLPLGPQHF. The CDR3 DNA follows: TGTGCCATGGGACTCCCTCTGGGGCCCCAGCATTTT.

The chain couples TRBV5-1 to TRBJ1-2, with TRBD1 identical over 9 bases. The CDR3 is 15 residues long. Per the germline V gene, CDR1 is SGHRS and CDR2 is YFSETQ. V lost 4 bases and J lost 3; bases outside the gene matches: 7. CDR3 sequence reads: CASSPGTGLDYGYTF. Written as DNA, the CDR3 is TGCGCCAGCAGCCCTGGGACAGGGCTTGACTATGGCTACACCTTC.

The CDR3 DNA follows: TGTGCCAGCAGCTTAAGACTAGCGGGGGCAAACAATGAGCAGTTCTTC. It is translated as CASSLRLAGANNEQFF. The chain joins TRBV7-3 to TRBJ2-1, with TRBD2 matching 12 bases. The V gene's germline CDR1 is SGHTA and CDR2 FQGTGA. The CDR3 loop spans 16 amino acids. V lost 1 base and J lost 5; bases outside the gene matches: 3.

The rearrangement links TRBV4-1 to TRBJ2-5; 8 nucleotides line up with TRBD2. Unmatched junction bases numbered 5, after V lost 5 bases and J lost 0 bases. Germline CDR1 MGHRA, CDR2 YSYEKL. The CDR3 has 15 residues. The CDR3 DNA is TGCGCCAGCAGCTATAGCGGGGCGTACCAAGAGACCCAGTACTTC. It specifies CASSYSGAYQETQYF.

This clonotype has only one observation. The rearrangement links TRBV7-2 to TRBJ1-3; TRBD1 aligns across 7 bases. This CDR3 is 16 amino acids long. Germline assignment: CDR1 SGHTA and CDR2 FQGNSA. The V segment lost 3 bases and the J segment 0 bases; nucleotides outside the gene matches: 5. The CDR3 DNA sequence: TGTGCCAGCAGCTTTTACAGGGGAAGCTCTGGAAACACCATATATTTT. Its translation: CASSFYRGSSGNTIYF.